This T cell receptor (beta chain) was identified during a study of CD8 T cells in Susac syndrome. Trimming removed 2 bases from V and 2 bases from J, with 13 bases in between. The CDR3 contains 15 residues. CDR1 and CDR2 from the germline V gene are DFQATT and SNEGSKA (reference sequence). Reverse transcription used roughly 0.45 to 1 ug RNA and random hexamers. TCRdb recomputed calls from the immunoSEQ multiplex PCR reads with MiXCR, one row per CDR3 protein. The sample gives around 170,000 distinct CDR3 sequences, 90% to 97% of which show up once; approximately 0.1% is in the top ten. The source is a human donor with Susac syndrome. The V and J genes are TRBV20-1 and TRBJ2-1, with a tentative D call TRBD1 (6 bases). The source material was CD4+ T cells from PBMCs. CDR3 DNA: TGCAGTGCTAGATCCCAGGGACAAACCTACAATGAGCAGTTCTTC. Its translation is CSARSQGQTYNEQFF.